This TCR beta chain emerged from a study of cytomegalovirus exposure and HLA in healthy donors. Study findings and constraints: A link between a missense DCLRE1C variant and TCR beta V- and J-gene trimming emerged from a later analysis.

Among the donors, all were healthy bone marrow donors. The PCR used 60 Vbeta and 13 Jbeta primers. Produced via immunoSEQ multiplex PCR; TCRdb's table is partial and in-frame only. The listing records about 130,000 clones. The length of the CDR3 is 14 residues. Trimming removed 6 bases at V and 1 base at J, with 10 bases between. The germline CDR1 and CDR2 sequences are SGDLS and YYNGEE. Concerning this clone itself: The antigen is unknown.

Sample: PBMCs. The receptor was derived from a man younger than 35 in good health and CMV-seronegative. This chain links TRBV9 with TRBJ2-2; D is uncertain. Here the CDR3 reads CASTVSENTGELFF. The CDR3 coding sequence is TGTGCCAGCACCGTCTCAGAGAACACCGGGGAGCTGTTTTTT.